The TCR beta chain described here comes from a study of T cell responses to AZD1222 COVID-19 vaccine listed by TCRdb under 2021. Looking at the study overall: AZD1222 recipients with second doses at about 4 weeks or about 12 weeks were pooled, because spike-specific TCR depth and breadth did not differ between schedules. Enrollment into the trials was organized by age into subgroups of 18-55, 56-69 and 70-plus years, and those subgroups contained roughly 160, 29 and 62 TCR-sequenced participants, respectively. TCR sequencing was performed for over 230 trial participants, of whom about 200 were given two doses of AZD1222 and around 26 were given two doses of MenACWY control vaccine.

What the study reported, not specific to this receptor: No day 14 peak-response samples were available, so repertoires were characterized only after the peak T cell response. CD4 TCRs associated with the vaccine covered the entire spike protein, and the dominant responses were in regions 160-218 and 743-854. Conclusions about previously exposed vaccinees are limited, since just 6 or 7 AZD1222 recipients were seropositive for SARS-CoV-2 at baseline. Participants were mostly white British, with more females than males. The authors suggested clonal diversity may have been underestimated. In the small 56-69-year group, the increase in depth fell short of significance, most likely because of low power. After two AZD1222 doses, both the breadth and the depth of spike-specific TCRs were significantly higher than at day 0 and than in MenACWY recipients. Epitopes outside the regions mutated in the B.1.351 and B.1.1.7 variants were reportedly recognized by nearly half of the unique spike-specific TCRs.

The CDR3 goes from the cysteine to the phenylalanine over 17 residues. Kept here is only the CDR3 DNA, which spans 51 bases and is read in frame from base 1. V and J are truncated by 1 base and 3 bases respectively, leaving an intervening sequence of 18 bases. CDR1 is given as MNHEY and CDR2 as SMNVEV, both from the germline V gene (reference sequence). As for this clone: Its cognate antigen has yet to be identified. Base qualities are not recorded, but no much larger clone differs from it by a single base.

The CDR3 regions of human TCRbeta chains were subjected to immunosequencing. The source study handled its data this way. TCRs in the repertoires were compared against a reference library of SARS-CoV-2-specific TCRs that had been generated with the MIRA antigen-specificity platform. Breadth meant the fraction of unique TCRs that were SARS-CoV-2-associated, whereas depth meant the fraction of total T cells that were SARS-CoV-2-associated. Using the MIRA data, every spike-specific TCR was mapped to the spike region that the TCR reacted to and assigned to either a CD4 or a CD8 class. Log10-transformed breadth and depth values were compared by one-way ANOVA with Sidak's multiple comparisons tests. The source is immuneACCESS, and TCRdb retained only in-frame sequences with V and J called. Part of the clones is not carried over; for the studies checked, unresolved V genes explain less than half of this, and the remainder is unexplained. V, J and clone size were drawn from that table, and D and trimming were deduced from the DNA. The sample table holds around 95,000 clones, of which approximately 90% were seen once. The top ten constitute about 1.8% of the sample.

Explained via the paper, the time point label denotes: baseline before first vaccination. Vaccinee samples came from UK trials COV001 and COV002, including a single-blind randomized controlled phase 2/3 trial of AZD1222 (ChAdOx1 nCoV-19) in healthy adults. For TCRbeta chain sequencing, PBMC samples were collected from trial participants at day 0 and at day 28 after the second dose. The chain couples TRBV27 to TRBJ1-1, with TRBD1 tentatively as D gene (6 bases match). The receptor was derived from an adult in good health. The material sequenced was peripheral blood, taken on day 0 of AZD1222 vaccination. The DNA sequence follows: TGTGCCAGCAGTTTATTTGGTGTGCGGACAGACTACACTGAAGCTTTCTTT. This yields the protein CASSLFGVRTDYTEAFF.